This passage covers 17 T cell receptor beta chains from one sample sequenced in a study of cytomegalovirus exposure and HLA in healthy donors. The PCR used 60 Vbeta and 13 Jbeta primers. Produced via immunoSEQ multiplex PCR; TCRdb's table is partial and in-frame only. The table has 130,000 or so clones, roughly 78% seen once. The sequenced sample was PBMCs. These receptor sequences come from a man younger than 35 in good health and CMV-seropositive.

V is TRBV6-1 and J is TRBJ2-7, with TRBD1 as a possible D gene (5 bases). The V end was cut by 10 bases, the J end by 4 bases, with 23 bases between. CDR1 is MNHNS and CDR2 is SASEGT in the germline V gene. The CDR3 consists of 15 residues. CDR3 in DNA: TGTGCCACCGCGGACAAGGGGTACTTCCCTTACGAGCAGTACTTC. It yields the protein CATADKGYFPYEQYF.

The rearrangement joins TRBV27 to TRBJ2-7; 7 nucleotides match TRBD2. The junction had 8 bases not matched to a gene; V was cut back by 1 base and J by 5 bases. The V gene's germline CDR1 is MNHEY and CDR2 SMNVEV (reference sequence). CDR3 length: 15 amino acids. The CDR3 spells CASSLYPGGSDEQYF. The CDR3 DNA is TGTGCCAGCAGTTTATACCCCGGCGGGAGCGACGAGCAGTACTTC.

V usage is TRBV27 and J usage is TRBJ2-3; tentative D call: TRBD1 (5 bases). Germline CDR1 reads MNHEY; CDR2 reads SMNVEV (reference sequence). CDR3 length equals 15 residues. Trimming stripped 3 bases from V and 2 bases from J, with 12 bases between. CDR3 region: CASSLAGLNTDTQYF. CDR3 nucleotide sequence: TGTGCCAGCAGTTTGGCAGGGCTTAACACAGATACGCAGTATTTT.

The V gene is TRBV11-2, the J gene TRBJ2-7; 7 nucleotides match TRBD1. V trimming: 5 bases; J trimming: 0 bases; junction bases outside the gene matches: 7. The germline gives CDR1 SGHAT, CDR2 FQNNGV. This CDR3 contains 15 residues. CDR3 in DNA: TGTGCCAGCAGCGTCCCGGGACAGCCCTCCTACGAGCAGTACTTC. It encodes CASSVPGQPSYEQYF.

The chain employs TRBV6-5 and TRBJ2-3; the match to TRBD2 covers 8 bases. This CDR3 contains 14 residues. V shed 7 bases, J shed 4 bases, and the junction held 7 bases outside the gene matches. CDR1 is MNHEY, CDR2 SVGAGI, per germline. CDR3 loop: CASTPGGLPDTQYF. The CDR3 DNA is TGTGCCAGCACCCCGGGAGGGCTTCCAGATACGCAGTATTTT.

The chain is built from TRBV6-5 and TRBJ1-1; TRBD1 matches 7 bases. Germline CDR1 reads MNHEY; CDR2 reads SVGAGI. With V trimmed by 0 bases and J by 1 base, 2 bases remained unmatched. CDR3 length: 15 residues. The CDR3 DNA follows: TGTGCCAGCAGTTACTCGGGACAGCGGAACACTGAAGCTTTCTTT. Amino acid sequence: CASSYSGQRNTEAFF.

The chain has TRBV12-5 and TRBJ1-2, with a tentative D call TRBD1 (5 bases). Trimming took 6 bases from V and 5 from J, leaving 16 bases between them. Germline V gene data show CDR1 as LGHNT and CDR2 as FRNRAP. CDR3 length equals 14 residues. The CDR3 region has the DNA TGTGCTAGTGGCCCGGCGGCAGGGCCATATGGCTACACCTTC. It codes for CASGPAAGPYGYTF. The full variable domain, with the rest looked up from reference TRBV12-5 and TRBJ1-2, is DARVTQTPRHKVTEMGQEVTMRCQPILGHNTVFWYRQTMMQGLELLAYFRNRAPLDDSGMPKDRFSAEMPDATLATLKIQPSEPRDSAVYFCASGPAAGPYGYTFGSGTRLTVV.

On this clone: This same CDR3 is encoded by further DNA sequences in the sample. The CDR3 protein is CASSPGLSYEQYF. CDR3 DNA sequence: TGTGCCAGCAGTCCCGGACTTTCCTACGAGCAGTACTTC. V is TRBV27 and J is TRBJ2-7; TRBD2 might be the D (5 bases). The ends were cut back, 5 bases at V and 1 base at J, with 9 bases in the middle. CDR1 and CDR2 from the germline V gene are MNHEY and SMNVEV (reference sequence). CDR3 size: 13 residues.

The chain uses TRBV29-1 and TRBJ2-1; D unresolved. The length of the CDR3 is 12 residues. Germline loops: CDR1 SQVTM, CDR2 ANQGSEA. Trimming left V 4 bases short and J 8 bases short, with 12 bases between. The CDR3 DNA follows: TGCAGCGTTGGGTTAGCTGGGTATGAGCAGTTCTTC. It codes for CSVGLAGYEQFF.

This clone occurred a few times. This chain uses TRBV28 with TRBJ2-5; D is unresolved. Trimming removed 2 bases from V and 7 bases from J, with 8 bases in between. CDR1 is MDHEN, CDR2 SYDVKM, per germline. CDR3 size: 12 residues. CDR3: CASSLASGTQYF. In nucleotides, the CDR3 is TGTGCCAGCAGTTTAGCGTCCGGGACCCAGTACTTC. The full variable domain, completed using reference TRBV28 and TRBJ2-5, is DVKVTQSSRYLVKRTGEKVFLECVQDMDHENMFWYRQDPGLGLRLIYFSYDVKMKEKGDIPEGYSVSREKKERFSLILESASTNQTSMYLCASSLASGTQYFGPGTRLLVL.

The chain joins TRBV2 to TRBJ2-7; maybe TRBD1 (6 bases). V lost 3 bases, J lost 0 bases, and 24 bases lay in between. The CDR3 extends over 19 amino acids. The V gene's germline CDR1 is SNHLY and CDR2 FYNNEI. The CDR3 reads CASSDDFKATGSSSYEQYF. The CDR3 nucleotides read TGTGCCAGCAGTGACGACTTTAAAGCGACAGGCTCAAGCTCCTACGAGCAGTACTTC.

This clone appeared once. This chain links TRBV28 with TRBJ2-1; D perhaps matches TRBD2 (5 bases). The V end was cut by 1 base, the J end by 8 bases, with 9 bases between. The germline V gene has CDR1 MDHEN and CDR2 SYDVKM. This CDR3 has 13 amino acids. The CDR3 here is CASSLFLADEQFF. CDR3 DNA: TGTGCCAGCAGTTTATTTCTAGCCGATGAGCAGTTCTTC.

This clone turned up a few times. This chain connects TRBV5-1 to TRBJ2-7; weak D call: TRBD2 (6 bases). Germline assignment: CDR1 SGHRS and CDR2 YFSETQ. Between the trimmed V and J ends, which lost 1 base and 7 bases, there was a span of 9 bases. The CDR3 is 12 residues long. CDR3 bases: TGCGCCAGCAGCTTGCAGGGAGGTGAGCAGTACTTC. It translates to CASSLQGGEQYF. Looking up the rest from reference TRBV5-1 and TRBJ2-7 gives the full variable domain: KAGVTQTPRYLIKTRGQQVTLSCSPISGHRSVSWYQQTPGQGLQFLFEYFSETQRNKGNFPGRFSGRQFSNSRSEMNVSTLELGDSALYLCASSLQGGEQYFGPGTRLTVT.

V usage is TRBV6-1 and J usage is TRBJ2-2; a weak D match, TRBD2 (5 bases). The germline CDR1 and CDR2 sequences are MNHNS and SASEGT. The CDR3 covers 15 residues. Trimming pared 4 bases from V and 7 bases from J, leaving 16 bases between. The CDR3 sequence is CASSASWTPVGELFF. CDR3 nucleotides: TGTGCCAGCAGTGCCTCGTGGACTCCCGTCGGGGAGCTGTTTTTT.

This chain uses TRBV2 with TRBJ1-1; D may be TRBD1 (5 bases). There are 17 residues in the CDR3. V was clipped by 7 bases and J by 5 bases, with 26 bases between them. Per germline, CDR1 SNHLY and CDR2 FYNNEI. CDR3 sequence reads: CASTDVKPLFGGTEAFF. DNA of the CDR3: TGTGCCAGCACCGATGTGAAGCCGCTTTTCGGGGGGACTGAAGCTTTCTTT.

The chain is built from TRBV4-1 and TRBJ2-5, with TRBD2 matching 12 bases. V was pared by 3 bases and J by 5 bases, with 13 bases of the junction left unmatched. Germline-derived CDR1 and CDR2 are MGHRA and YSYEKL. The CDR3 has 18 amino acids. This CDR3 is CASSHLRASGRARETQYF. Written as DNA, the CDR3 is TGCGCCAGCAGCCACCTCCGGGCTAGCGGGAGGGCCAGGGAGACCCAGTACTTC.

The chain carries TRBV4-2 and TRBJ2-1, with D possibly TRBD1 on 7 matching bases. Trimming cost V 0 bases and J 3 bases, with 12 bases left between them. Per germline, CDR1 LGHNA and CDR2 YNFKEQ. The CDR3 runs 16 residues. The CDR3 DNA reads TGTGCCAGCAGCCAAGATCCTCAGGGGGGCTACAATGAGCAGTTCTTC. It specifies CASSQDPQGGYNEQFF.